This T cell receptor beta chain was retrieved from a study of cytomegalovirus exposure and HLA in healthy donors (dated by TCRdb to about 2017). Concerning the study at large: According to an earlier analysis of a few hundred of the donors, some 180 million T cells yielded 100 million or so unique TCR beta sequences and approximately 280 Gb of sequence data. An early release covering over 500 HLA-typed donors comprised around 300 gigabases of sequencing data and 85 million or so unique TCR sequences. Among the approximately 420 genotyped donors, around 81% belonged to the genetic ancestry cluster associated with self-reported Caucasian donors. The study aimed to test whether cataloging public T cell receptors could reveal signatures of past pathogen exposure. Using immunosequencing, the study profiled T cell repertoires from about 650 subjects and related those repertoires to cytomegalovirus serostatus. In addition to the first cohort of 666 subjects, a separate validation cohort of approximately 130 different subjects was used. The study combined high-throughput TCR immunosequencing, statistical association of individual TCRs with disease status, and machine learning to predict cytomegalovirus infection status. A later analysis re-examined previously published TCR beta repertoires from roughly 650 donors and added high-resolution HLA genotyping to investigate patterns of TCR occurrence. The later analysis used no new phenotypic data to find candidate immune exposures, relying instead on TCR beta sequences and their occurrence across donors. An earlier analysis of several hundred of the donors applied high-throughput TCR beta sequencing to assess whether each TCR beta V gene segment acted as functional or pseudogenic. Donor age, sex, ethnicity and CMV serostatus were compiled alongside the repertoire data. Genome-wide SNP genotypes for about 65% of the 666 donors were used in a later genetic analysis, which treated that subset as a discovery cohort. All discovery cohort repertoires had been generated on a single sequencing platform. Both class I and class II loci were covered by HLA typing, at four-digit resolution. Typing coverage differed by locus: A, B, C, DRB1 and DQB1 were typed in roughly 629-640 donors, DQA1 in 522, DPA1 in around 600, and DPB1 in around 440. A few DR-DQ haplotypes were treated as single units for association and clustering because of strong linkage in the cohort. On average, roughly 200,000 unique TCR beta nucleotide sequences were sequenced per donor among 398 genotyped donors of the cohort, with roughly a sixth of those sequences being non-productive. The full study reports these points: Linkage disequilibrium might explain the correlated functional status among segregating V segments, but an unknown experimental factor could not be excluded. In a later analysis, the rate of TCR association differed among HLA loci, with DRB1 alleles having the most associated TCRs and HLA-C alleles having the fewest. The authors suggested that the approach could potentially be extended to other disease states and immunological phenotypes. Across donors, most TCR sequences were observed very rarely, whereas some public TCRs were present in many individuals. Presence/absence analyses assumed roughly uniform sequencing depth across donors, an assumption that may not hold. Because HLA typing was missing for some donors at each locus, association tests included only the typed subset. Some IMGT-functional V segments, including TRBV6-2 and TRBV6-3, could not be distinguished by the 87-base-pair reads and were therefore excluded. A later analysis associated 16,951 TCR beta sequences with specific HLA alleles at a false discovery rate of 0.05. In an earlier analysis of a few hundred of the donors, most TCR beta V segments were observed in productive rearrangements about 90% or about 30% of the time, broadly matching IMGT annotations. A further reported finding was that TCR beta sequences accurately predicted the HLA-A and HLA-B alleles for most subjects in the first cohort. In both the original and validation cohorts, the classifier was reported to diagnose cytomegalovirus status with high specificity and sensitivity. According to a later genetic analysis, donors in an Asian-associated ancestry cluster had fewer N-insertions in productive TCRs than the roughly 670-donor mean. In the study, 150 to 200 TCR beta chains were listed as associated with cytomegalovirus. In a later genetic analysis, a missense DCLRE1C variant was associated with V-gene and J-gene trimming of TCR beta chains, and the association was replicated in an independent cohort. The earlier analysis of fewer than 750 of the donors excluded 15 to 20 rarely observed V segments, including chromosome 9 orphons, because counts were too low. Only TCR beta chains were sequenced in this cohort, and the absence of alpha or paired-chain data limited detectable features. A later analysis reported that several top co-occurrence clusters appeared linked to parvovirus B19, influenza, CMV and Epstein-Barr virus. In vitro tests confirmed that three of the cytomegalovirus-associated TCR beta chains recognize cytomegalovirus antigens. A cluster of highly shared sequence variants was judged likely to represent a technical artifact of the sequencing pipeline. In a later analysis, HLA-associated TCR beta chains showed more clonal expansion and lower generation probabilities than non-associated chains that were equally common. Assigning TCR associations to individual alleles was difficult when HLA alleles, especially DR and DQ, strongly co-occurred. For the cohort, immune exposure information was limited to CMV serostatus. Most CMV-associated TCR beta chains appeared to be HLA-restricted in a later analysis, and the HLA associations seemed to be driven largely by CMV exposure.

The germline V gene provides CDR1 MNHEY and CDR2 SVGAGI. The CDR3 numbers 14 residues from cysteine through phenylalanine. Solely the CDR3 DNA is kept, with 42 bases framed from the first base. The V end gives up 7 bases and the J end 4 bases, leaving 9 bases in the junction not matched to a gene. The cohort comprised some 730 healthy bone marrow donors. At the time of sampling, every cohort member was nominally healthy, though immune exposures that went unrecorded were likely present. The donor tested CMV seropositive and was one of the 289 seropositive cohort members. A peripheral blood sample was provided by each donor, and peripheral blood mononuclear cells were used for TCR beta sequencing. The Qiagen DNeasy Blood Extraction Kit was used to extract genomic DNA from the blood cell samples. On this clone: Its target antigen remains unknown. Per-base quality was not reported, and no clone a single base away is much larger than it.

Library preparation was by the immunoSEQ multiplex PCR assay. A mixture of 60 forward primers for TCR Vbeta segments and 13 reverse primers for TCR Jbeta segments was used in the multiplex PCR. The CDR3 region of rearranged TCR beta genes was amplified from genomic DNA with a multiplex PCR assay. On the Illumina HiSeq System, the amplified TCR beta libraries were sequenced as 87-base-pair reads. The source study handled its data this way. A later analysis counted about 76 million unique TCR beta chains across the 666 repertoires, and 10 million to 12 million of these chains were shared by at least two donors. Raw reads were error-corrected and collapsed into unique sequences with a nearest-neighbor algorithm that merged closely related sequences to remove PCR and sequencing errors. V, D and J gene segments were assigned by aligning CDR3 sequences to IMGT reference sequences. For a sequence to be retained, a match of at least six nucleotides was required to both a V gene segment and a J gene segment. A rearrangement counted as productive if the CDR3 had no stop codons and remained in frame with V and J, and every other rearrangement counted as non-productive. CDR3 was defined according to IMGT convention as the region running from the second conserved V-encoded cysteine to the conserved J-encoded phenylalanine. The earlier analysis of 587 of the donors excluded sequences that lacked an unambiguous match to a single V gene segment. An earlier analysis of a few hundred of the donors classified V segments as functional when productive rearrangements were above 56.7% and as segregating when the standard deviation between donors was above 5%. A statistical classification framework was built to diagnose cytomegalovirus status from the catalog of TCR beta chain sequences. In a later analysis, TCR nucleotide sequences were compared against IMGT/GENE-DB human TR gene sequences so that V and J genes could be assigned. The TCRdist pipeline was used in a later analysis to assign CDR3 sequences and most-parsimonious VDJ recombination scenarios. In a later analysis, every TCR beta chain was defined by the combination of its CDR3 amino acid sequence and its V-gene family, and reads without a unique V-gene family were dropped. To address suspected cross-contamination and a sequencing artifact, a later analysis removed 450 to 700 highly shared, low-generation-probability nucleotide sequences. For each public chain, a later analysis derived a clonal expansion index from normalized ranks of inferred template counts within each repertoire. In a later analysis, generation probabilities were computed with a VDJ recombination model fitted to out-of-frame rearrangements, and the resulting probabilities were checked against IGoR. In a later analysis, TCR-TCR, TCR-HLA and TCR-CMV co-occurrence was scored with hypergeometric tests, and a repertoire-size bias correction was applied to TCR pairs. False discovery rates were estimated in a later analysis by permuting HLA or CMV assignments 20 times. A later analysis grouped co-occurring TCRs with DBSCAN, adding TCRdist sequence similarity when clustering within HLA-allele-positive subsets. Co-occurrence clustering excluded repertoires with fewer than 30,000 or more than 120,000 public chains, plus five with anomalous nucleotide sharing. This immuneACCESS table, as held by TCRdb, lists in-frame sequences with V and J called but not all clones. Of the missing ones, under half trace to an unresolved V gene in checked studies; the others have no known cause. V, J and clone size derive from that table, while D and trimming were established from the DNA sequence. The sample table records some 180,000 clones; roughly 86% of these occur just once. The ten top clones hold around 3.5% of the sample.

Sequencing input: PBMCs. The rearranged segments are TRBV6-5 and TRBJ2-5; TRBD1 lines up with 7 middle nucleotides. The receptor was isolated from a man in his forties or fifties in good health and CMV-seropositive. The DNA sequence is as follows: TGTGCCAGCACTGATATTAACAGGGGAGAGACCCAGTACTTC. It is translated as CASTDINRGETQYF.